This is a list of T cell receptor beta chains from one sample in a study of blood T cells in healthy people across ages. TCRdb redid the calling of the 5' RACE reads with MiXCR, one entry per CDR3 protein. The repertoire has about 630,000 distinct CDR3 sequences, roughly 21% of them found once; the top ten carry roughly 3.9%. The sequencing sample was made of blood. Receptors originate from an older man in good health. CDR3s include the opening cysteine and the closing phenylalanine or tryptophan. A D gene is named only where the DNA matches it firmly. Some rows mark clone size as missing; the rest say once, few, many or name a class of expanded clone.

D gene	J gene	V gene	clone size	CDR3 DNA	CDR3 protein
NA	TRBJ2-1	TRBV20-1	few	TGTAGGGCCAGCGGAGACTCCTACAATGAGCAGTTCTTC	CRASGDSYNEQFF
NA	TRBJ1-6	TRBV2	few	TGTGCCAGCAGCCCGACAGAAACCTCACCCCTCCACTTT	CASSPTETSPLHF
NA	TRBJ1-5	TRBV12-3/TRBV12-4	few	TGTGCCAGCAGACAGACGGGGGGCGTCAATCAGCCCCAGCATTTT	CASRQTGGVNQPQHF
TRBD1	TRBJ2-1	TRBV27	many	TGTGCCAGCAGTATCAGGGGACAGGTGCGCAACAATGAGCAGTTCTTC	CASSIRGQVRNNEQFF
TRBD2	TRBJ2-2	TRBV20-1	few	TGCAGTGCTAGTGCCAGCGGGAGGAGTAGAAACACCGGGGAGCTGTTTTTT	CSASASGRSRNTGELFF
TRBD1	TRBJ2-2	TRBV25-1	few	TGTGCCAGCAGTCGACAGGGCGAGCTGTTTTTT	CASSRQGELFF
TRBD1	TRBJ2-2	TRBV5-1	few	TGCGCCAGCAGCATACCGGGACAGGGGCCCGGGGAGCTGTTTTTT	CASSIPGQGPGELFF
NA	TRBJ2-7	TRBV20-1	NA	TGCAGTGCTAGAGATCCGGGAGCTACCTACGAGCAGTACTTC	CSARDPGATYEQYF
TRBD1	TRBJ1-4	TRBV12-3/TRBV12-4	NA	TGTGCCAGCAGGCATCCGGGACAGGGACGGGAAAAACTGTTTTTT	CASRHPGQGREKLFF
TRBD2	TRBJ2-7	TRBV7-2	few	TGTGCCAGCAGCAATGGACTAGCGACCTACGAGCAGTACTTC	CASSNGLATYEQYF
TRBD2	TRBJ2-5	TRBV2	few	TGTGCCAGCAATTCTGGGACTAGCGTTTTGGAGACCCAGTACTTC	CASNSGTSVLETQYF
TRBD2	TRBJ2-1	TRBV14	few	TGTGCCAGCAGCCCAATGGGGACTAGCTTATACAATGAGCAGTTCTTC	CASSPMGTSLYNEQFF
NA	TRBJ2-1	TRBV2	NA	TGTGCCAGCATCGAGGGCGAGACTATGGAGGTCGCTGAGCAGTTCTTC	CASIEGETMEVAEQFF
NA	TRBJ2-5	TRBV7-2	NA	TGTGCCAGCAGCTCCCAAAAGACCCACTACTTC	CASSSQKTHYF
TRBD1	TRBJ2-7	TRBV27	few	TGTGCCAGCAGCGCTCGACAGGGGAGTTTTAGCTACGAGCAGTACTTC	CASSARQGSFSYEQYF
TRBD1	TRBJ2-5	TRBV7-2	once	TGTGCCAGCAGCTTCCAGGGGGCGATGGAGACCCAGTACTTC	CASSFQGAMETQYF
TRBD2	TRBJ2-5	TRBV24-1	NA	TGTGCCACCTCGTTGGCGGGAGCCCCCCAAGAGACCCAGTACTTC	CATSLAGAPQETQYF
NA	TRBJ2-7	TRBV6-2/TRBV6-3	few	TGTGCCAGCAGTGGAGTCCGCGCCCAGGGCGAGCAGTACTTC	CASSGVRAQGEQYF
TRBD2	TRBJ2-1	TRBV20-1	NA	TGCAGTGCTAGGGCGGACATTCAGCGGGATAGGTACAATGAGCAGTTCTTC	CSARADIQRDRYNEQFF
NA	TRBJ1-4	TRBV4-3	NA	TGCGCCAGCAGCCAAGACCTCCGACAGAATAATGAAAAACTGTTTTTT	CASSQDLRQNNEKLFF
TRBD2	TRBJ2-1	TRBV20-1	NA	TGCAGTGCTAGAGTGTCATATTCGGCTAGCGGGAGCCGCAATGAGCAGTTCTTC	CSARVSYSASGSRNEQFF
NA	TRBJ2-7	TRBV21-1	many	TGTGCCAGCAGCAAGGGGGACAGGCGCCTCTACGAGCAGTACTTC	CASSKGDRRLYEQYF
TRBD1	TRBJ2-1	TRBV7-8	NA	TGTGCCAGCAGCTTGGGGAATCGGGAACAGGGGAGTGAGCAGTTCTTC	CASSLGNREQGSEQFF
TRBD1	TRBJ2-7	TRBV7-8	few	TGTGCCAGCAGCTCAACCTGGGACAGGGGGCGAGGCGAGCAGTACTTC	CASSSTWDRGRGEQYF
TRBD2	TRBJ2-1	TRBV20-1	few	TGCAGTGCGTTTCCGGGACTAGCGTACAATGAGCAGTTCTTC	CSAFPGLAYNEQFF
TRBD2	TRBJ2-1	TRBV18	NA	TGTGCCAGCTCACCACCGGCTAGCGGGAGCTCTGGTGAGCAGTTCTTC	CASSPPASGSSGEQFF
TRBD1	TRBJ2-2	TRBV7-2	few	TGTGCCAGCAACTTCGACAGGGGCGAGCTGTTTTTT	CASNFDRGELFF
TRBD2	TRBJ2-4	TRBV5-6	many	TGTGCCAGCAGCTTGGTTCGAGCGGGGGGGAACATTCAGTACTTC	CASSLVRAGGNIQYF
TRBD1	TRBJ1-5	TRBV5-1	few	TGCGCCAGCAGCCCGGGACAGGGTGCGGGTCAGCCCCAGCATTTT	CASSPGQGAGQPQHF
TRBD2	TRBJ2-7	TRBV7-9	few	TGTGCCAGCAGCATGCGTCTAGCGGGAGGGCTGGTAGAGCAGTACTTC	CASSMRLAGGLVEQYF
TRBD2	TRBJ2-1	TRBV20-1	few	TGCAGTGCTCCTGGACTAGCGGGAGGTAGGGGCAATGAGCAGTTCTTC	CSAPGLAGGRGNEQFF
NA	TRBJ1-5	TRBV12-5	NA	TGTGCTAGTGGCCCCGGACAAAAAAAGGCGCCCCAGCATTTT	CASGPGQKKAPQHF
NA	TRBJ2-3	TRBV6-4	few	TGTGCCAGCAGACTGGCCCTAGCCCCTAGCACAGATACGCAGTATTTT	CASRLALAPSTDTQYF
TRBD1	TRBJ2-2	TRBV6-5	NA	TGTGCCAGCAGTTACCGGACAGGGGACACCGGGGAGCTGTTTTTT	CASSYRTGDTGELFF
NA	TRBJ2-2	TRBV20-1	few	TGCAGTGCTAACCGGGACTGGAACACCGGGGAGCTGTTTTTT	CSANRDWNTGELFF
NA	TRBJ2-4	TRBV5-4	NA	TGTGCCAGCAGCTTTGACAGGTCAAGGAACATTCAGTACTTC	CASSFDRSRNIQYF
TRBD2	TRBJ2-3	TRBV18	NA	TGTGCCAGCTCCTCCGGGACTAACACAGATACGCAGTATTTT	CASSSGTNTDTQYF
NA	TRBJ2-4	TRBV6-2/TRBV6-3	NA	TGTGCCAGCAGCTCCCTTTCGGCGGGTCTAGCCAAAAACATTCAGTACTTC	CASSSLSAGLAKNIQYF
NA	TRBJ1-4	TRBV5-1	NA	TGCGCCAGCAGCACTGGACGGACAACTAATGAAAAACTGTTTTTT	CASSTGRTTNEKLFF
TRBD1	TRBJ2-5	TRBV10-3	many	TGTGCCATCAGTCAGGGGGAAAGAGAGACCCAGTACTTC	CAISQGERETQYF
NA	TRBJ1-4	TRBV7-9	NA	TGTGCCAGCAGCCCACTAGGGGCTAATGAAAAACTGTTTTTT	CASSPLGANEKLFF
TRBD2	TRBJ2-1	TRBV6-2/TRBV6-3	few	TGTGCCAGCAGTTACCAACTTAGCGGGATTAGGCCTGAGCAGTTCTTC	CASSYQLSGIRPEQFF
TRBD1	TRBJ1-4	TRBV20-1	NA	TGCAGTGCTAGTCGACAGGGTCGTAATGAAAAACTGTTTTTT	CSASRQGRNEKLFF
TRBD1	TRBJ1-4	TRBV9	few	TGTGCCAGCGGGACAGGGAAGTCGGGTAATGAAAAACTGTTTTTT	CASGTGKSGNEKLFF
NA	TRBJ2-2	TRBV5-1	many	TGCGCCAGCAGCTTGGTTGAGAACACCGGGGAGCTGTTTTTT	CASSLVENTGELFF
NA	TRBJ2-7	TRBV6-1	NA	TGTGCCAGCAGTGAACAGGAGACCTACGAGCAGTACTTC	CASSEQETYEQYF
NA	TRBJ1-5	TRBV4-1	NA	TGCGCCAGCAGCCAAGAAAGAGCTACGGGGGGCAATCAGCCCCAGCATTTT	CASSQERATGGNQPQHF
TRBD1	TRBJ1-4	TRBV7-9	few	TGTGCCTGCAGCTGGACAGGGGGGGGAGAAAAACTGTTTTTT	CACSWTGGGEKLFF
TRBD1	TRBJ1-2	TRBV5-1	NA	TGCGCCAGCGGACAGGACAGGGCAGGGAACTATGGCTACACCTTC	CASGQDRAGNYGYTF
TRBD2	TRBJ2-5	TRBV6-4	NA	TGTGCCAGCAGTGTTCCACTAGCGGGAGCTTTAGAGACCCAGTACTTC	CASSVPLAGALETQYF